A single sample is the source of the 19 T cell receptor beta chains below, sequenced in a study of regulatory T cells in long-lasting Graves disease. Described time point: persistent/refractory GD, antithyroid drugs over 5 years with positive TRAb. Extracted RNA from PBMCs served as the source of the TCR library. To make TCR beta libraries, researchers used iRepertoire HTBI primers and Arm-PCR of CDR3 regions. TCRdb reanalysed the multiplex PCR reads using MiXCR and keeps one entry per CDR3 protein. The sample carries over 450,000 distinct CDR3 sequences, roughly a fifth recorded once. The sample was peripheral blood mononuclear cells (PBMCs), taken when the disease was refractory, from a patient treated with antithyroid drugs. The receptors here all came from a female donor with Graves disease.

This clonotype has only a few counts. The V gene is TRBV7-9, the J gene TRBJ1-1; a weak D match, TRBD1 (5 bases). The V gene lost 5 bases and the J gene lost 0 bases, with 22 bases spanning the gap. The CDR3 totals 18 residues. Germline V gene data show CDR1 as SEHNR and CDR2 as FQNEAQ (reference sequence). CDR3 residues: CASSRSKGDFGMNTEAFF. CDR3 DNA sequence: TGTGCCAGCAGCCGATCTAAAGGGGACTTTGGGATGAACACTGAAGCTTTCTTT.

This clonotype was detected a few times. This sequence joins TRBV19 and TRBJ2-2; possible D gene TRBD2, 7 bases. The CDR3 totals 15 residues. V lost 6 bases, J lost 1 base, and 12 bases lay in between. Germline V gene sequence: CDR1 LNHDA, CDR2 SQIVND (reference sequence). The CDR3 region is CASSAGALNTGELFF. DNA of the CDR3: TGTGCCAGTAGCGCGGGGGCTTTGAACACCGGGGAGCTGTTTTTT. The entire variable domain, with the rest obtained from reference TRBV19 and TRBJ2-2, is as follows: DGGITQSPKYLFRKEGQNVTLSCEQNLNHDAMYWYRQDPGQGLRLIYYSQIVNDFQKGDIAEGYSVSREKKESFPLTVTSAQKNPTAFYLCASSAGALNTGELFFGEGSRLTVL.

Points on this clonotype: A much larger clonotype is one base distant, so this may be a read error. The chain joins TRBV27 to TRBJ1-6; tentatively, D is TRBD1 (6 bases). CDR3 length equals 14 residues. V was shortened by 4 bases and J by 8 bases, with 12 bases between the two germline ends. CDR1 and CDR2 from the germline V gene are MNHEY and SMNVEV (reference sequence). This CDR3 reads CASSSSGDDSPLHF. In nucleotides, the CDR3 is TGTGCCAGCAGTTCATCAGGGGACGATTCACCCCTCCACTTT.

The V call is TRBV20-1, the J call TRBJ2-3; D uncertain. Germline V gene lookup returns CDR1 DFQATT and CDR2 SNEGSKA (reference sequence). The V end lost 6 bases, the J end lost 0 bases, and 19 bases lay between the germline ends. The CDR3 is 16 residues long. The CDR3 is CSAHSHGRMSTDTQYF. Here the CDR3 DNA reads TGCAGTGCCCATTCCCACGGACGGATGAGCACAGATACGCAGTATTTT.

The V and J genes are TRBV19 and TRBJ2-7; D is tentatively TRBD1 or TRBD2 (5 bases each). The length of the CDR3 is 15 residues. Germline CDR1 reads LNHDA; CDR2 reads SQIVND (reference sequence). Trimming removed 8 bases from V and 1 base from J, with 18 bases in between. The CDR3 loop is CASATLGTGSYEQYF. CDR3 sequence (DNA): TGTGCCAGTGCGACCCTGGGGACGGGGTCCTACGAGCAGTACTTC. Based on the CDR3 plus reference TRBV19 and TRBJ2-7, the full variable domain is DGGITQSPKYLFRKEGQNVTLSCEQNLNHDAMYWYRQDPGQGLRLIYYSQIVNDFQKGDIAEGYSVSREKKESFPLTVTSAQKNPTAFYLCASATLGTGSYEQYFGPGTRLTVT.

This clonotype was seen a handful of times. The chain combines TRBV9 with TRBJ2-1; a weak D match, TRBD2 (6 bases). This CDR3 is built from 15 residues. Germline CDR1 is SGDLS and CDR2 is YYNGEE. V was shortened by 3 bases and J by 10 bases, with 20 bases between the two germline ends. CDR3 sequence reads: CASSGPLGGGIEQFF. The DNA for the CDR3 is TGTGCCAGCAGCGGCCCCCTCGGTGGGGGGATCGAGCAGTTCTTC.

This clonotype came up a few times. V gene TRBV5-1 combines with J gene TRBJ2-2; D perhaps matches TRBD1 (6 bases). The CDR3 contains 15 residues. The V gene lost 3 bases and the J gene lost 0 bases, with 9 bases spanning the gap. In germline, CDR1 is SGHRS, CDR2 YFSETQ. The CDR3 sequence: CASSSGQPNTGELFF. DNA of the CDR3: TGCGCCAGCAGCTCGGGACAACCGAACACCGGGGAGCTGTTTTTT.

This clonotype was seen a handful of times. The chain recombines TRBV2 with TRBJ2-2; D is perhaps TRBD1 or TRBD2 (5 bases each). Germline CDR1 is SNHLY and CDR2 is FYNNEI. This CDR3 is built from 18 residues. V lost 5 bases and J lost 3, with 22 bases in between. The CDR3, as DNA: TGTGCCAGCAGTCCCGGGGCAGTATCATCTATCCACACCGGGGAGCTGTTTTTT. This encodes CASSPGAVSSIHTGELFF.

The J gene is TRBJ1-1, the V gene TRBV24-1; 7 bases align to TRBD1. Germline-derived CDR1 and CDR2 are KGHDR and SFDVKD. V lost 4 bases to trimming and J lost 9 bases; unmatched junction nucleotides: 7. The CDR3 sequence is 13 residues long. CDR3: CATSDGQETQAFF. In nucleotides, the CDR3 is TGTGCCACCAGTGACGGACAGGAGACTCAAGCTTTCTTT.

CDR3 amino acids: CASSYSVLAEYTGELFF. The CDR3 DNA reads as TGTGCCAGCAGTTACTCTGTCCTAGCGGAGTACACCGGGGAGCTGTTTTTT. The gene calls are TRBV6-9 and TRBJ2-2; 7 bases agree with TRBD2. The V gene end was trimmed by 3 bases and the J gene end by 3 bases; junction bases not matched to a gene: 10. Per the germline V gene, CDR1 is MNHGY and CDR2 is SVAAGI. CDR3 size: 17 residues.

Here the CDR3 DNA reads TGTGCCAGCAGGGGTTGGACAGGGGATGGCTACACCTTC. It is translated as CASRGWTGDGYTF. The chain combines TRBV6-1 with TRBJ1-2; TRBD1 matches at 9 bases. The CDR3 runs 13 residues. The trim removed 6 bases at V and 6 bases at J, leaving 5 bases unmatched. CDR1 is MNHNS, CDR2 SASEGT, per germline.

This clonotype has ten or more counts. The chain couples TRBV28 to TRBJ2-7, with 11 bases that match TRBD2. V gave up 3 bases and J gave up 0 bases; unmatched junction bases: 13. CDR1 and CDR2 from the germline V gene are MDHEN and SYDVKM. This CDR3 region has 19 residues. The DNA of the CDR3 is TGTGCCAGCAGTTTGCTAGCGGGAGGCCCAAGGGCCCTCTCCTACGAGCAGTACTTC. It yields the protein CASSLLAGGPRALSYEQYF. The full variable domain, its missing parts supplied by reference TRBV28 and TRBJ2-7, is DVKVTQSSRYLVKRTGEKVFLECVQDMDHENMFWYRQDPGLGLRLIYFSYDVKMKEKGDIPEGYSVSREKKERFSLILESASTNQTSMYLCASSLLAGGPRALSYEQYFGPGTRLTVT.

This rearrangement joins TRBV7-9 to TRBJ1-4; TRBD1 agrees at 7 bases. The CDR3 runs to 15 residues. Germline V lookup: CDR1 SEHNR, CDR2 FQNEAQ (reference sequence). After removal of 7 bases from V and 7 bases from J, the junction contained 12 bases not matched to a gene. The CDR3 nucleotides are TGTGCCAGCAAATCCTCAGGGGGTGTAGGTGAAAAACTGTTTTTT. This encodes CASKSSGGVGEKLFF.

This clonotype has ten or more counts. The chain combines TRBV28 with TRBJ2-5; possibly TRBD1 or TRBD2 for D (5 bases each). The germline V gene encodes CDR1 MDHEN and CDR2 SYDVKM. The CDR3 loop spans 19 amino acids. Trimming removed 2 bases from V and 1 base from J, with 23 bases in between. In DNA, the CDR3 is TGTGCCAGCAGTTTACCGGGACCAGAGAGTTCTAGGGGCCAAGAGACCCAGTACTTC. It codes for CASSLPGPESSRGQETQYF.

Many counts were recorded for this clonotype. DNA for the CDR3: TGTGCCAGCAGTGTCGGACACGGGACCCCAGGGGCTGAAGCTTTCTTT. This sequence encodes CASSVGHGTPGAEAFF. The genes are TRBV7-2 and TRBJ1-1, with D possibly TRBD1 on 6 matching bases. Deletions cut 6 bases from V and 6 bases from J, with 23 bases between. CDR1 is SGHTA and CDR2 is FQGNSA in the germline V gene. This CDR3 comprises 16 residues.

This clonotype was detected ten times or more. This chain uses TRBV28 with TRBJ1-5; 8 positions match TRBD1. CDR1 is MDHEN and CDR2 is SYDVKM in the germline V gene. The CDR3 runs to 15 residues. With V trimmed by 6 bases and J by 5 bases, 9 bases remained unmatched. The CDR3 sequence: CASRRRQGPHQPQHF. The CDR3 DNA reads as TGTGCCAGCAGGCGCAGACAGGGGCCCCATCAGCCCCAGCATTTT.

As for this clonotype: With a much larger clone just one base away, this may be a read error. This likely comes from a read error, as the CDR3 has no conserved phenylalanine or tryptophan at its end. This chain joins TRBV19 and TRBJ1-5; 7 bases line up with TRBD1. The CDR3 has 20 residues. V lost 8 bases to trimming and J lost 1 base; unmatched junction nucleotides: 23. Germline assignment: CDR1 LNHDA and CDR2 SQIVND (reference sequence). The CDR3 loop is CASAVYLGTAARWSNQPQHI. In DNA form, the CDR3 reads TGTGCCAGTGCAGTATATCTCGGGACAGCCGCGCGGTGGAGCAATCAGCCCCAGCATATT.

A note on this clonotype: A read error may explain this, as a much larger clone is one base away. The J gene is TRBJ2-7, the V gene TRBV11-2; no firm D call. CDR3 length: 11 residues. Per germline, CDR1 SGHAT and CDR2 FQNNGV. V was clipped by 3 bases and J by 5 bases, with 5 bases between them. The CDR3 loop reads CASSFTDEQYF. CDR3 nucleotide sequence: TGTGCCAGCAGCTTTACGGACGAGCAGTACTTC.

This clonotype was recorded many times. The genes are TRBV11-2 and TRBJ2-7, with TRBD2 matching 8 bases. Germline V CDR1 and CDR2: SGHAT, FQNNGV. After removal of 4 bases from V and 2 bases from J, the junction contained 7 bases not matched to a gene. This CDR3 region has 15 residues. The CDR3 spells CASSSIAGKTYEQYF. The CDR3 DNA reads as TGTGCCAGCAGCTCAATAGCGGGGAAGACCTACGAGCAGTACTTC.